This TCR beta chain was sequenced in a study of neurological immune-mediated disorders. For the study at large: Relapsing-remitting disease was seen in about 90% of the roughly 35 multiple sclerosis patients, and secondary progressive disease was seen in 3. Points from the study as a whole: The multiple sclerosis repertoire cluster had no association with any clinical or MRI feature. The absence of shared CDR3 amino acid sequences among expanded clones across subjects suggests private repertoires in all groups.

The cDNA came from 5'RACE with 10-nucleotide random UMIs. A single record per CDR3 protein comes from TCRdb applying MiXCR to the 5' RACE reads. Here the sample spans roughly 60,000 distinct CDR3 sequences, 4% to 6% being singletons. Per the germline V gene, CDR1 is KGHSH and CDR2 is LQKENI. Trimming stripped 9 bases from V and 3 bases from J, with 14 bases between. The CDR3 consists of 13 residues. At least ten counts were recorded for this clonotype. What it binds is not known. Sequencing was performed on PBMCs. The clonotype comes from a woman in her forties or fifties with multiple sclerosis. The chain recombines TRBV18 with TRBJ2-5; maybe TRBD1 (5 bases). In nucleotides, the CDR3 is TGTGCCAGTTTTCGACAGCTGAAAGAGACCCAGTACTTC. Translation gives CASFRQLKETQYF.